The 3 T cell receptor beta chains given below trace back to one sample, sequenced in a study of shared T cell receptors in the human thymus. Method: immunoSEQ multiplex PCR; TCRdb's copy keeps in-frame clones and lacks some. The repertoire holds about 380,000 clones, with 95% as singletons. The specimen was thymocytes. These TCRs come from a human donor.

This sequence joins TRBV27 and TRBJ1-5; no definite D call. Trimming stripped 3 bases from V and 2 bases from J, with 8 bases between. The CDR3 totals 14 residues. The germline gives CDR1 MNHEY, CDR2 SMNVEV (reference sequence). The DNA for the CDR3 is TGTGCCAGCAGTTTCGGGGTCGGCAATCAGCCCCAGCATTTT. As protein: CASSFGVGNQPQHF.

The chain carries TRBV5-6 and TRBJ1-4; no clear D. V was cut by 4 bases and J by 5 bases, with 15 bases left in between. The CDR3 extends over 15 amino acids. Germline V gene data show CDR1 as SGHDT and CDR2 as YYEEEE. The CDR3 reads CASSRSDVLNEKLFF. The CDR3 DNA reads as TGTGCCAGCAGCAGGTCGGACGTACTGAATGAAAAACTGTTTTTT.

The J gene is TRBJ2-1, the V gene TRBV9; 10 bases align to TRBD2. This CDR3 has 16 residues. After removal of 3 bases from V and 4 bases from J, the junction contained 7 bases not matched to a gene. Germline loops: CDR1 SGDLS, CDR2 YYNGEE. The DNA for the CDR3 is TGTGCCAGCAGCGCAGCGGGAGGGCCGGTATACAATGAGCAGTTCTTC. Protein: CASSAAGGPVYNEQFF.